This record looks at one T cell receptor (beta chain) sequence and its context. Antigen unknown. The sample comes from a study of cytomegalovirus exposure and HLA in healthy donors. Findings and caveats of the study: According to a later analysis, TCR clusters from the first cohort tended to co-occur in the 100 to 150 validation repertoires. A few of the chains that were CMV-associated were confirmed in vitro to be specific for CMV antigens. Using the classifier, cytomegalovirus status was reportedly diagnosed with high specificity and sensitivity.

TCRdb keeps only in-frame clones here, not all; method: immunoSEQ multiplex PCR. The sample yields hundreds of thousands of clones, 87% seen once. Sequenced sample: PBMCs. The clonotype comes from a man aged 18-30 years in good health and CMV-seropositive.

The CDR3: CASSQNIWGETQYF. The CDR3 nucleotides read TGTGCCAGCAGCCAAAATATCTGGGGGGAGACCCAGTACTTC. This rearrangement joins TRBV7-2 to TRBJ2-5; tentatively, D is TRBD1 or TRBD2 (5 bases each). CDR3 size: 14 residues. The V and J ends lost 5 bases and 5 bases respectively, with 15 bases between them. CDR1 and CDR2 from the germline V gene are SGHTA and FQGNSA.